Below, 11 T cell receptor beta chains from the same sample are listed, as sequenced in a study of cytomegalovirus exposure and HLA in healthy donors. In the PCR, 60 Vbeta and 13 Jbeta primers were used. Generated by immunoSEQ multiplex PCR, the TCRdb table keeps only in-frame clones and is missing some. The repertoire consists of 85,000 to 120,000 clones, with around 78% occurring once and the leading ten covering 2.5% to 3%. The source material was PBMCs. The origin of the receptors is a man aged 35 to 55 in good health and CMV-seronegative.

J is TRBJ2-7 and V is TRBV2; no firm D call. V lost 2 bases to trimming and J lost 3 bases, with 5 bases between them. Germline values: CDR1 SNHLY, CDR2 FYNNEI. The CDR3 spans 12 residues. Here the CDR3 DNA reads TGTGCCAGCAGTGAATACATCTACGAGCAGTACTTC. Translating gives CASSEYIYEQYF.

The rearrangement joins TRBV18 to TRBJ2-7; D gene unclear. V lost 0 bases and J 0 bases, leaving 6 bases between the germline ends. CDR3 length: 14 amino acids. CDR1 is KGHSH and CDR2 is LQKENI in the germline V gene. The CDR3 DNA sequence: TGTGCCAGCTCACCACCGGCCAGCTCCTACGAGCAGTACTTC. This gives the protein CASSPPASSYEQYF.

The V gene is TRBV6-1, the J gene TRBJ1-3; unclear D gene. The CDR3 has 15 amino acids. Germline CDR1 reads MNHNS; CDR2 reads SASEGT. Trimming removed 4 bases at V and 0 bases at J, with 10 bases between. CDR3 protein: CASSANGLSGNTIYF. The CDR3, as DNA: TGTGCCAGCAGTGCGAACGGACTCTCTGGAAACACCATATATTTT.

This sequence joins TRBV7-3 and TRBJ2-7, with a tentative D call TRBD2 (6 bases). V lost 2 bases and J lost 7, with 18 bases in between. Germline V gives CDR1 SGHTA, CDR2 FQGTGA. The CDR3 length is 15 residues. The CDR3 region has the DNA TGTGCCAGCAGCTTAGCTGGGGGGACGCGAGGGGAGCAGTACTTC. This encodes CASSLAGGTRGEQYF. The whole variable domain, remainder taken from reference TRBV7-3 and TRBJ2-7, is GAGVSQTPSNKVTEKGKYVELRCDPISGHTALYWYRQSLGQGPEFLIYFQGTGAADDSGLPNDRFFAVRPEGSVSTLKIQRTERGDSAVYLCASSLAGGTRGEQYFGPGTRLTVT.

This clone has only one observation. The chain carries TRBV9 and TRBJ1-1; 7 nucleotides match TRBD1. CDR1 SGDLS and CDR2 YYNGEE come from the germline V gene. V was pared by 3 bases and J by 0 bases, with 5 bases of the junction left unmatched. This CDR3 is 15 amino acids long. The CDR3: CASSARQGMNTEAFF. The CDR3 DNA sequence: TGTGCCAGCAGCGCCCGACAGGGTATGAACACTGAAGCTTTCTTT.

The rearrangement uses TRBV4-3 and TRBJ2-1; D might be TRBD1 (6 bases). Between the trimmed V and J ends, which lost 0 bases and 8 bases, there was a span of 11 bases. The CDR3 runs 14 residues. Germline CDR1 is LGHNA and CDR2 is YSLEER. CDR3 in amino acids: CASSQDLRGDEQFF. The CDR3 nucleotides are TGCGCCAGCAGCCAAGATCTCAGGGGCGATGAGCAGTTCTTC.

The chain uses TRBV19 and TRBJ2-2; D is perhaps TRBD2 (6 bases). The ends were cut back, 3 bases at V and 4 bases at J, with 15 bases in the middle. There are 16 residues in the CDR3. CDR1 and CDR2 (germline): LNHDA, SQIVND (reference sequence). In nucleotides, the CDR3 is TGTGCCAGTAGTATTCGGAGGCGGGATAGCACCGGGGAGCTGTTTTTT. This encodes CASSIRRRDSTGELFF.

For the CDR3, the DNA is TGTGCCAGTACCAGGGGGAATTCCGGGGAGCTGTTTTTT. This translates into CASTRGNSGELFF. The chain joins TRBV19 to TRBJ2-2; 7 bases are a match to TRBD1. Germline V gene lookup returns CDR1 LNHDA and CDR2 SQIVND (reference sequence). The CDR3 covers 13 residues. The V gene end was trimmed by 7 bases and the J gene end by 6 bases; junction bases not matched to a gene: 5.

This chain connects TRBV11-3 to TRBJ2-3, with a weak D call TRBD2 (6 bases). Germline-derived CDR1 and CDR2 are SGHNT and YENEEA. The CDR3 is made up of 14 amino acids. Between the trimmed V and J ends, which lost 5 bases and 2 bases, there was a span of 11 bases. The CDR3 sequence: CASSVEGYTDTQYF. CDR3 bases: TGTGCCAGCAGCGTGGAGGGGTACACAGATACGCAGTATTTT.

The V call is TRBV7-3, the J call TRBJ1-4; 8 positions match TRBD1. The CDR3 length is 18 residues. CDR1 is SGHTA, CDR2 FQGTGA, per germline. V dropped 5 bases and J dropped 0; count of bases not matched to a gene: 11. As DNA, the CDR3 is TGTGCCAGCAGCCCCAGGGGAGGACAGGGTCCAACTAATGAAAAACTGTTTTTT. It codes for CASSPRGGQGPTNEKLFF.

The CDR3 region has the DNA TGTGCCAGCAGTGAAGCGGGCACATTGTCCTATGGCTACACCTTC. Translated, it gives CASSEAGTLSYGYTF. The chain has TRBV2 and TRBJ1-2; D unresolved. Between the trimmed V and J ends, which lost 0 bases and 4 bases, there was a span of 12 bases. The V gene's germline CDR1 is SNHLY and CDR2 FYNNEI. CDR3 size: 15 residues.